This TCR beta chain was sequenced for a study of blood T cell repertoires in COVID-19. Study as a whole: Acute-phase and convalescent COVID-19 samples originated in the United States, Italy and Spain. Sources were T cells, B-cell-depleted T cells, or PBMCs; the material itself was cDNA or gDNA.

As originally analysed: Scientists estimated how many nucleated cells there were by amplifying reference gene primers. Generated by immunoSEQ multiplex PCR, the TCRdb table keeps only in-frame clones and is missing some. V and J calls and clone size are as listed in that table; D and trimming were resolved from the DNA. In the table there are about 160,000 clones, around 81% of which are singletons. The clonotype originates from a man in his sixties with active or convalescent COVID-19. The sequencing sample was made of peripheral blood.

CDR3 sequence (DNA): TGTGCCAGCAGCTTACAGGGGACCAAAAACATTCAGTACTTC. This encodes CASSLQGTKNIQYF. This rearrangement joins TRBV7-9 to TRBJ2-4, with D possibly TRBD1 on 6 matching bases. CDR3 size: 14 residues. The germline V gene encodes CDR1 SEHNR and CDR2 FQNEAQ (reference sequence). The germline V and J ends were trimmed by 2 bases and 2 bases, with 7 bases remaining between them. The whole variable domain, remainder taken from reference TRBV7-9 and TRBJ2-4, is DTGVSQNPRHKITKRGQNVTFRCDPISEHNRLYWYRQTLGQGPEFLTYFQNEAQLEKSRLLSDRFSAERPKGSFSTLEIQRTEQGDSAMYLCASSLQGTKNIQYFGAGTRLSVL.